This T cell receptor (beta chain) was sequenced during a study of cytomegalovirus exposure and HLA in healthy donors. Overall study findings and caveats: Presence/absence comparisons presumed near-even sequencing depth among donors. Some V segments, including TRBV6-2 and TRBV6-3, were excluded as indistinguishable. An observed cluster of highly shared sequence variants was recorded as a likely sequencing artifact.

Details on this clone: Its cognate antigen is unknown.

PCR was performed using 60 Vbeta and 13 Jbeta primers. Sequenced by immunoSEQ multiplex PCR; TCRdb stores in-frame clones only, minus some. The sample holds some 200,000 clones; under 85% are singletons and the top ten take around 1.7%. Trimming left V 1 base short and J 2 bases short, with 15 bases between. The CDR3 runs 18 residues. Germline loops: CDR1 MGHRA, CDR2 YSYEKL. This TCR was recovered from a man in his fifties or sixties in good health and CMV-seronegative. The chain combines TRBV4-1 with TRBJ2-6; D possibly corresponds to TRBD1 (5 bases). The sequenced material came from PBMCs. For the CDR3, the DNA is TGCGCCAGCAGCCAAGTTTCAGGGTCCGATGCTGGGGCCAACGTCCTGACTTTC. This translates into CASSQVSGSDAGANVLTF.